Below are 16 T cell receptor beta chains sequenced from a single sample in a study of T-cell reconstitution after alpha-beta-depleted transplantation in children. Unique molecular identifiers were incorporated during preparation of the TCRbeta library. TCRdb used MiXCR to reprocess the PCR reads, holding one entry per CDR3 protein. This table holds hundreds of thousands of distinct CDR3 sequences, about an eighth found once. Sample: PBMCs, taken before TCRalphabeta/CD19-depleted stem cell transplant. These receptors all stem from a girl aged 2 to 9 with congenital amegakaryocytic thrombocytopenia, due to receive a stem cell transplant.

The gene calls are TRBV18 and TRBJ2-6; D unresolved. V was shortened by 3 bases and J by 0 bases, with 12 bases between the two germline ends. This CDR3 has 17 amino acids. CDR1 and CDR2 from the germline V gene are KGHSH and LQKENI. The CDR3 DNA is TGTGCCAGCTCACCGGTAAAGGGAAACTCTGGGGCCAACGTCCTGACTTTC. As protein: CASSPVKGNSGANVLTF.

This clonotype has a handful of counts. This rearrangement joins TRBV28 to TRBJ1-1; 7 bases map to TRBD1. The CDR3 contains 12 residues. J was trimmed by 9 bases and V by 6 bases; bases with no gene match: 7. Per the germline V gene, CDR1 is MDHEN and CDR2 is SYDVKM. CDR3 nucleotide sequence: TGTGCCAGCAGGACAGGGTTCGCCCAAGCTTTCTTT. This gives the protein CASRTGFAQAFF. Full variable domain (missing parts from reference TRBV28 and TRBJ1-1): DVKVTQSSRYLVKRTGEKVFLECVQDMDHENMFWYRQDPGLGLRLIYFSYDVKMKEKGDIPEGYSVSREKKERFSLILESASTNQTSMYLCASRTGFAQAFFGQGTRLTVV.

This clonotype was seen more than once but under ten times. This chain joins TRBV5-1 and TRBJ2-7, with TRBD2 identical over 7 bases. The V segment lost 7 bases and the J segment 2 bases; nucleotides outside the gene matches: 6. Per the germline V gene, CDR1 is SGHRS and CDR2 is YFSETQ. This CDR3 is 13 amino acids long. The CDR3 reads CASGAGLTYEQYF. The CDR3 DNA sequence: TGCGCCAGCGGAGCGGGATTAACCTACGAGCAGTACTTC. Variable domain in full (rest from reference TRBV5-1 and TRBJ2-7): KAGVTQTPRYLIKTRGQQVTLSCSPISGHRSVSWYQQTPGQGLQFLFEYFSETQRNKGNFPGRFSGRQFSNSRSEMNVSTLELGDSALYLCASGAGLTYEQYFGPGTRLTVT.

This clonotype has ten or more counts. J is TRBJ2-1 and V is TRBV4-1, with D maybe TRBD2 (6 bases). The germline CDR1 and CDR2 sequences are MGHRA and YSYEKL. The CDR3 spans 14 residues. The germline V and J ends were trimmed by 4 bases and 10 bases, with 17 bases remaining between them. The chain's CDR3 is CASSPKTSFGEQFF. Written as DNA, the CDR3 is TGCGCCAGCAGCCCTAAGACTAGTTTCGGAGAGCAGTTCTTC.

In this sample, this clonotype turned up a few times. CDR3: CASSLSGTGDRDEQFF. In nucleotides, the CDR3 is TGTGCCAGCAGCTTATCCGGGACAGGGGATCGGGATGAGCAGTTCTTC. The V gene is TRBV7-9, the J gene TRBJ2-1; 10 nucleotides agree with TRBD1. CDR1 is SEHNR and CDR2 is FQNEAQ in the germline V gene (reference sequence). V shed 2 bases, J shed 8 bases, and the junction held 9 bases outside the gene matches. The CDR3 covers 16 residues. Supplemented by reference TRBV7-9 and TRBJ2-1, the full variable domain reads DTGVSQNPRHKITKRGQNVTFRCDPISEHNRLYWYRQTLGQGPEFLTYFQNEAQLEKSRLLSDRFSAERPKGSFSTLEIQRTEQGDSAMYLCASSLSGTGDRDEQFFGPGTRLTVL.

This clonotype has more than one count but fewer than ten. The chain links TRBV5-1 to TRBJ2-1; TRBD2 might be the D (6 bases). V lost 5 bases, J lost 5 bases, and 14 bases lay in between. The CDR3 length is 14 residues. Germline V lookup: CDR1 SGHRS, CDR2 YFSETQ. CDR3 in DNA: TGCGCCAGCAGAAAACTGGGGGGAAACAATGAGCAGTTCTTC. Amino acids: CASRKLGGNNEQFF.

The sample holds many counts of this clonotype. The chain has TRBV20-1 and TRBJ2-3, with D tentatively TRBD2 (6 bases). V lost 5 bases to trimming and J lost 3 bases, with 18 bases between them. There are 15 residues in the CDR3. The germline V gene encodes CDR1 DFQATT and CDR2 SNEGSKA (reference sequence). The CDR3 sequence is CSAAIPGTRTDTQYF. The CDR3 coding sequence is TGCAGTGCTGCGATTCCCGGGACTCGAACAGATACGCAGTATTTT.

For this clonotype: This may be a read error, as it is one base from a much larger clone. The chain employs TRBV20-1 and TRBJ2-3; D not resolved. The CDR3 covers 19 residues. Germline lookup yields CDR1 DFQATT and CDR2 SNEGSKA (reference sequence). CDR3 sequence reads: CSPRELRGRVYQVEDTQYF. The CDR3 coding sequence is TGCAGTCCTAGAGAGTTGCGTGGTAGGGTATATCAGGTTGAAGATACGCAGTATTTT.

This clonotype was seen repeatedly, ten times or more. The chain is built from TRBV18 and TRBJ2-7; D unclear. V lost 3 bases and J 6 bases, leaving 15 bases between the germline ends. From germline, CDR1 is KGHSH and CDR2 LQKENI. This CDR3 is built from 14 residues. This CDR3 reads CASSPSGRFTEQYF. The CDR3 DNA reads as TGTGCCAGCTCACCCTCAGGCAGGTTTACCGAGCAGTACTTC. Variable domain in full (rest from reference TRBV18 and TRBJ2-7): NAGVMQNPRHLVRRRGQEARLRCSPMKGHSHVYWYRQLPEEGLKFMVYLQKENIIDESGMPKERFSAEFPKEGPSILRIQQVVRGDSAAYFCASSPSGRFTEQYFGPGTRLTVT.

The chain uses TRBV20-1 and TRBJ2-7; 12 nucleotides line up with TRBD2. V gave up 5 bases and J gave up 3 bases; unmatched junction bases: 17. From germline, CDR1 is DFQATT and CDR2 SNEGSKA (reference sequence). There are 18 residues in the CDR3. The CDR3 loop reads CSAHIAGLAGSPYYEQYF. The CDR3 bases are TGCAGTGCTCATATAGCTGGACTAGCGGGATCCCCCTACTACGAGCAGTACTTC.

This clonotype was seen at least ten times. The chain recombines TRBV29-1 with TRBJ2-3, with TRBD2 matching over 7 bases. CDR3 length: 18 residues. Trimming removed 4 bases from V and 3 bases from J; junction bases left unmatched: 19. Germline V CDR1 and CDR2: SQVTM, ANQGSEA. The CDR3 region has the DNA TGCAGCGTTGTCCCTCCAGCAGCGCAGCGGGGCAGGACAGATACGCAGTATTTT. It is translated as CSVVPPAAQRGRTDTQYF.

In its sample, this clonotype was seen many times. The chain couples TRBV10-3 to TRBJ2-1; 7 bases line up with TRBD2. The ends lost 8 bases at V and 4 bases at J; junction bases unmatched: 5. Germline CDR1 reads ENHRY; CDR2 reads SYGVKD. This CDR3 has 13 residues. Here the CDR3 reads CAILSGAYNEQFF. DNA for the CDR3: TGTGCCATCCTGAGCGGGGCGTACAATGAGCAGTTCTTC.

J is TRBJ2-5 and V is TRBV19; no clear D. CDR3 length equals 15 residues. V gave up 5 bases and J gave up 2 bases, with 15 bases separating them. The germline V gene encodes CDR1 LNHDA and CDR2 SQIVND (reference sequence). The CDR3 DNA is TGTGCCAGTAGTCGTTTAGGTCCATTTCAAGAGACCCAGTACTTC. This gives the protein CASSRLGPFQETQYF. Supplemented by reference TRBV19 and TRBJ2-5, the full variable domain reads DGGITQSPKYLFRKEGQNVTLSCEQNLNHDAMYWYRQDPGQGLRLIYYSQIVNDFQKGDIAEGYSVSREKKESFPLTVTSAQKNPTAFYLCASSRLGPFQETQYFGPGTRLLVL.

The chain uses TRBV5-6 and TRBJ2-3; 7 positions match TRBD2. V dropped 7 bases and J dropped 0; count of bases not matched to a gene: 2. Germline-derived CDR1 and CDR2 are SGHDT and YYEEEE. This CDR3 comprises 13 residues. The CDR3 sequence is CASGDYSTDTQYF. The CDR3 nucleotides read TGTGCCAGCGGGGACTACAGCACAGATACGCAGTATTTT.

This clonotype was observed a handful of times. The V and J genes are TRBV5-1 and TRBJ2-1, with TRBD2 matching 10 bases. Germline trimming cut 0 bases from V and 12 bases from J; bases unmatched to any gene: 15. Germline V lookup: CDR1 SGHRS, CDR2 YFSETQ. The CDR3 is made up of 17 amino acids. The CDR3 loop reads CASSLEGLGLAGDRQFF. CDR3 nucleotides: TGCGCCAGCAGCTTGGAGGGGCTCGGTCTAGCGGGAGACCGGCAGTTCTTC.

This clonotype was picked up many times. The chain has TRBV29-1 and TRBJ1-2; the D is unclear. Germline values: CDR1 SQVTM, CDR2 ANQGSEA. V lost 0 bases and J lost 8, with 16 bases in between. CDR3 length: 14 amino acids. For the CDR3, the DNA is TGCAGCGTTGAAGATCCGAGGGAGGGTGGCGGCTACACCTTC. Its protein product is CSVEDPREGGGYTF.